The following is a TCR beta chain sequence with its context. Its antigen remains unidentified. Generation of TCR beta cDNA was performed by 5'RACE template switching incorporating UMIs. TCRdb reworked the 5' RACE reads into one entry per CDR3 protein, no DNA. Seen in this sample are about 180,000 distinct CDR3 sequences; the ten most common clones hold around 20%. These data are taken from a study of T cells expressing NK-cell markers. Study-level findings and limits: For a few donors, these clonotypes were likewise the leading ones in the CD3+CD56-NKG2C+ fraction.

CDR1 and CDR2 from the germline V gene are MNHNS and SASEGT. The CDR3 covers 14 residues. The clonotype was recovered from a man aged 18 to 70 in good health. Sequenced sample: blood T cells: a sorted CD56 or NKG2C T cell subset, CD4+ or CD8+ T cells, or bulk PBMC T cells (not recorded which). This chain connects TRBV6-1 to TRBJ2-7; TCRdb picks TRBD1, but there is no DNA to check that call. The CDR3 reads CASRPRGQRHEQYF.